Shown below are 20 T cell receptor beta chains from a single sample sequenced in a study of liver allograft versus peripheral blood T cells. About the research overall: Repertoires from peripheral blood of liver transplant recipients were compared with those inside their transplanted livers.

TCRdb ran MiXCR on the reads and lists one entry per CDR3 protein. The sample lists around 10,000 distinct CDR3 sequences, approximately 19% seen once, with less than 2% in the top ten. These receptors were obtained from a human patient who had a liver transplant. The graft donor may account for some of the T cells.

The rearrangement uses TRBV6-5 and TRBJ1-2; D is unresolved. Between the trimmed V and J ends, which lost 6 bases and 8 bases, there was a span of 16 bases. This CDR3 comprises 13 residues. Per the germline V gene, CDR1 is MNHEY and CDR2 is SVGAGI. The DNA for the CDR3 is TGTGCCAGCAGCCGAACACCTACTTGGGGCTACACCTTC. This gives the protein CASSRTPTWGYTF.

This chain joins TRBV7-3 and TRBJ1-1, with D maybe TRBD1 (5 bases). Trimming cost V 4 bases and J 4 bases, with 16 bases left between them. Germline assignment: CDR1 SGHTA and CDR2 FQGTGA. The CDR3 runs 15 residues. DNA for the CDR3: TGTGCCAGCAGCTCCGGGGGGGTGGTGGGCACTGAAGCTTTCTTT. Amino acid sequence: CASSSGGVVGTEAFF. The whole variable domain, remainder taken from reference TRBV7-3 and TRBJ1-1, is GAGVSQTPSNKVTEKGKYVELRCDPISGHTALYWYRQSLGQGPEFLIYFQGTGAADDSGLPNDRFFAVRPEGSVSTLKIQRTERGDSAVYLCASSSGGVVGTEAFFGQGTRLTVV.

This clonotype ranks as medium-sized. The rearrangement links TRBV27 to TRBJ1-2, with D perhaps TRBD1 (6 bases). CDR3 length: 14 residues. V was cut by 5 bases and J by 4 bases, with 14 bases left in between. Germline V CDR1 and CDR2: MNHEY, SMNVEV (reference sequence). The CDR3: CASSAIQGSYGYTF. CDR3 DNA sequence: TGTGCCAGCAGTGCTATTCAGGGGTCCTATGGCTACACCTTC.

CDR3 nucleotide sequence: TGTGCCAGTAGTATCAGGGGAGGGGACAATGAGCAGTTCTTC. Translation: CASSIRGGDNEQFF. The chain recombines TRBV19 with TRBJ2-1, with a weak D call TRBD2 (7 bases). V gave up 3 bases and J gave up 5 bases, with 11 bases separating them. The CDR3 contains 14 residues. Germline-derived CDR1 and CDR2 are LNHDA and SQIVND (reference sequence).

This clonotype is deemed medium-sized. The gene calls are TRBV6-5 and TRBJ1-1, with 7 bases aligning to TRBD1. The CDR3 is 13 residues long. CDR1 is MNHEY, CDR2 SVGAGI, per germline. Trimming took 5 bases from V and 5 from J; bases not matched to a gene: 5. The chain's CDR3 is CASSPQGITEAFF. CDR3 nucleotides: TGTGCCAGCAGTCCACAGGGGATTACTGAAGCTTTCTTT.

V gene TRBV16 combines with J gene TRBJ1-5, with 8 positions matching TRBD1. The CDR3 has 15 residues. From germline, CDR1 is KGHSY and CDR2 FQNENV. J lost 2 bases, V lost 3 bases, and 3 bases had no gene match. The CDR3 nucleotides read TGTGCCAGCAGCCACTCGACAGGGGGCAATCAGCCCCAGCATTTT. It encodes CASSHSTGGNQPQHF.

The V gene is TRBV7-9, the J gene TRBJ2-1, with 8 positions matching TRBD2. This CDR3 has 14 amino acids. CDR1 and CDR2 from the germline V gene are SEHNR and FQNEAQ (reference sequence). With 5 bases clipped from V and 15 bases from J, the junction kept 15 bases outside the gene matches. CDR3: CASSVRQWEREGFF. The CDR3 region has the DNA TGTGCCAGCAGCGTCAGACAGTGGGAACGGGAGGGGTTCTTC.

This clonotype ranks as medium-sized. The chain recombines TRBV10-3 with TRBJ2-3; 7 nucleotides align to TRBD2. V lost 0 bases and J lost 8; bases outside the gene matches: 5. The germline V gene encodes CDR1 ENHRY and CDR2 SYGVKD. The CDR3 covers 14 residues. The CDR3 DNA sequence: TGTGCCATCAGTGAGTCACTAGCGAAACCTACGCAGTATTTT. This sequence encodes CAISESLAKPTQYF.

This clonotype is deemed medium-sized (0.01 to 0.1%). The V gene is TRBV6-6, the J gene TRBJ1-6; D is ambiguous. The CDR3 is 13 residues long. Trimming took 8 bases from V and 0 from J, leaving 5 bases between them. Germline loops: CDR1 MNHNY, CDR2 SVGAGI (reference sequence). The CDR3 coding sequence is TGTGCCAGCTTCCCCTCCTATAATTCACCCCTCCACTTT. This sequence encodes CASFPSYNSPLHF.

This chain connects TRBV20-1 to TRBJ2-4; D assignment may be TRBD1 or TRBD2 (5 bases each). The CDR3 contains 13 residues. V shed 6 bases and J shed 5 bases, with 14 bases lying between them. The germline gives CDR1 DFQATT, CDR2 SNEGSKA (reference sequence). CDR3: CSATRGAENIQYF. The CDR3 DNA follows: TGCAGTGCCACAAGAGGGGCTGAAAACATTCAGTACTTC.

Within the sample, this clonotype is medium-sized. The chain couples TRBV6-1 to TRBJ2-7, with 10 bases that match TRBD2. CDR3 length: 15 amino acids. V trimming: 4 bases; J trimming: 2 bases; junction bases outside the gene matches: 5. Germline V lookup: CDR1 MNHNS, CDR2 SASEGT. CDR3 bases: TGTGCCAGCAGTGGTCAGAGCGGGGGGGCCTACGAGCAGTACTTC. Protein sequence: CASSGQSGGAYEQYF.

This clonotype was counted ten times or more. The chain employs TRBV28 and TRBJ2-1; D is undetermined. The CDR3 consists of 11 residues. CDR1 is MDHEN and CDR2 is SYDVKM in the germline V gene. V was shortened by 6 bases and J by 9 bases, with 9 bases between the two germline ends. The CDR3 sequence is CASRRFGEQFF. The CDR3 bases are TGTGCCAGCAGACGATTTGGTGAGCAGTTCTTC.

In its sample, this clonotype was seen a few times. The chain links TRBV7-9 to TRBJ2-7; the D is unclear. The CDR3 extends over 12 amino acids. Germline loops: CDR1 SEHNR, CDR2 FQNEAQ (reference sequence). The V end lost 6 bases, the J end lost 3 bases, and 9 bases lay between the germline ends. The CDR3: CASSTEFYEQYF. Here the CDR3 DNA reads TGTGCCAGCAGTACAGAATTCTACGAGCAGTACTTC.

The sample holds a few counts of this clonotype. This chain connects TRBV5-5 to TRBJ2-2, with D possibly TRBD1 on 5 matching bases. The CDR3 consists of 13 residues. Germline assignment: CDR1 SGHKS and CDR2 YYEKEE (reference sequence). The ends were cut back, 4 bases at V and 3 bases at J, with 7 bases in the middle. The CDR3 nucleotides are TGTGCCAGCAGCCCGACAGACACCGGGGAGCTGTTTTTT. Its translation is CASSPTDTGELFF.

Regarding this clonotype: A much larger clonotype is one base distant, so this may be a read error. The genes are TRBV6-2 or TRBV6-3 and TRBJ2-3; the D gene could be TRBD1 or TRBD2 (6 bases each). The germline V gene has CDR1 MNHEY and CDR2 SVGEGT. CDR3 length: 17 amino acids. Trimming shortened V by 6 bases and J by 5 bases, and 24 bases separated the two germline ends. CDR3 coding DNA: TGTGCCAGCAGGCCTCGGTCACAGGGACTGCCCATAGATACGCAGTATTTT. As protein: CASRPRSQGLPIDTQYF.

The rearrangement links TRBV20-1 to TRBJ1-2; a weak D match, TRBD1 (6 bases). The length of the CDR3 is 14 residues. Germline V gene sequence: CDR1 DFQATT, CDR2 SNEGSKA (reference sequence). V lost 5 bases, J lost 1 base, and 14 bases lay in between. The CDR3 nucleotides read TGCAGTGCTCGAGGCCAGGGGAGTAACTATGGCTACACCTTC. It translates to CSARGQGSNYGYTF.

This clonotype is medium-sized in the sample. The chain joins TRBV6-6 to TRBJ1-3; possible D gene TRBD1, 6 bases. Germline V gene lookup returns CDR1 MNHNY and CDR2 SVGAGI (reference sequence). There are 16 residues in the CDR3. The V end was cut by 5 bases, the J end by 4 bases, with 18 bases between. The CDR3 loop reads CASSTNNQGTGNTIYF. CDR3 sequence (DNA): TGTGCCAGCAGTACGAACAATCAGGGGACAGGAAACACCATATATTTT.

For this clonotype: This may be a read error: a much more frequent sequence differs by one nucleotide. Here the CDR3 omits its conserved ending phenylalanine or tryptophan, so a read error is the likely source. The V call is TRBV27, the J call TRBJ2-6; D is undetermined. CDR1 MNHEY and CDR2 SMNVEV come from the germline V gene (reference sequence). The CDR3 is 15 amino acids. V gave up 6 bases and J gave up 0 bases, with 9 bases separating them. CDR3 in amino acids: CASRSFGSGANVLTL. The CDR3 DNA reads as TGTGCCAGCAGATCCTTTGGCTCTGGGGCCAACGTCCTGACTTTA.

This clonotype turned up a few times. The chain joins TRBV7-9 to TRBJ1-2, with TRBD1 matching over 7 bases. Trimming at V came to 5 bases and at J to 0 bases, leaving 9 bases not matched to a gene. The CDR3 loop spans 16 amino acids. Per the germline V gene, CDR1 is SEHNR and CDR2 is FQNEAQ (reference sequence). CDR3 sequence (DNA): TGTGCCAGCAGCCGGGGGGGGGACAGAGCTAACTATGGCTACACCTTC. Translating gives CASSRGGDRANYGYTF.

By sample fraction, this clonotype is medium-sized (0.01 to 0.1%). The chain recombines TRBV19 with TRBJ1-2; D unresolved. Trimming left V 2 bases short and J 5 bases short, with 9 bases between. Germline-derived CDR1 and CDR2 are LNHDA and SQIVND (reference sequence). The length of the CDR3 is 13 residues. The CDR3 loop reads CASSIRWGYGYTF. Here the CDR3 DNA reads TGTGCCAGTAGTATACGGTGGGGATATGGCTACACCTTC.